The clone carrying this T cell receptor (beta chain) was counted ten times or more. TCRdb processed the 5' RACE reads anew with MiXCR; each CDR3 protein has one entry. The top ten clones hold approximately 12% of a sample with around 100,000 distinct CDR3 sequences, around 5.5% of them seen once. The data were obtained in a study of identical twins. The junction had 8 bases not matched to a gene; V was cut back by 5 bases and J by 5 bases. CDR3 length: 14 residues. The germline V gene encodes CDR1 SGHVS and CDR2 FQNEAQ. This TCR derives from a woman aged 45-65 years in good health. The sequenced sample was memory T cells sorted from blood. The V call is TRBV7-8, the J call TRBJ2-5; 7 nucleotides line up with TRBD1. DNA for the CDR3: TGTGCCAGCAGCCTAGGACAGGTTTGGGAGACCCAGTACTTC. Its translation is CASSLGQVWETQYF. Full variable domain (rest looked up from reference TRBV7-8 and TRBJ2-5): GAGVSQSPRYKVAKRGQDVALRCDPISGHVSLFWYQQALGQGPEFLTYFQNEAQLDKSGLPSDRFFAERPEGSVSTLKIQRTQQEDSAVYLCASSLGQVWETQYFGPGTRLLVL.